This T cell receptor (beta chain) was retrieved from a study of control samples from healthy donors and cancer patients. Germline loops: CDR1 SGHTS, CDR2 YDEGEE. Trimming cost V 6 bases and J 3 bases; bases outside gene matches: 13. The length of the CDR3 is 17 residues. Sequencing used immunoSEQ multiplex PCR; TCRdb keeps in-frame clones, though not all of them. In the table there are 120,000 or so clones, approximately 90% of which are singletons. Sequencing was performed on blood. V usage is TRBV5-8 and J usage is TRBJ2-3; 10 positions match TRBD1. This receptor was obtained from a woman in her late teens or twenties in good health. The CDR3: CASNEFIPGQGTDTQYF. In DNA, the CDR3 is TGTGCCAGCAACGAATTTATTCCGGGACAGGGGACAGATACGCAGTATTTT.